A selection of T cell receptor beta chains follows, all from one sample in a study of T cell repertoires in cytomegalovirus infection. From the reads, TCRdb called clonotypes with MiXCR, one entry per CDR3 protein. The sample has about 100,000 distinct CDR3 sequences; 25% to 30% are singletons. These receptors' antigens are unknown. Specimen: CD8+ T cells from cultured PBMCs, collected from culture after CMV antigen stimulation. These TCRs come from a human donor in good health (CMV status not recorded). Some clones in this sample may be carry-over from other donors' samples. Both conserved end residues are part of each CDR3.

CDR3aa: CASSYSSSGAVVGIQETQYF
v_gene: TRBV6-2/TRBV6-3

CDR3aa: CASSEVTDTQYF
v_gene: TRBV2

CDR3aa: CASAQEPGPNTGELFF
v_gene: TRBV11-3

CDR3aa: CASSPQRGGLYNEQFF
v_gene: TRBV7-2

CDR3aa: CASSTALGTGELFF
v_gene: TRBV19

CDR3aa: CASSIRAGSTDTQYF
v_gene: TRBV25-1

CDR3aa: CASSLSGGQPQHF
v_gene: TRBV12-3/TRBV12-4

CDR3aa: CASSPQGWEQYF
v_gene: TRBV28

CDR3aa: CASSELPTGKGYEQYF
v_gene: TRBV6-6

CDR3aa: CASSPRTGRLGEKLFF
v_gene: TRBV7-2

CDR3aa: CASSFGVNEQYF
v_gene: TRBV7-2

CDR3aa: CSATSRGFRPVYEQYF
v_gene: TRBV20-1

CDR3aa: CASSEEGAPFSYEQYF
v_gene: TRBV4-1

CDR3aa: CASSSSGQNTEAFF
v_gene: TRBV7-6

CDR3aa: CASSLPDRGGYEQYF
v_gene: TRBV7-2

CDR3aa: CASSSGGTGRNSPLHF
v_gene: TRBV7-3

CDR3aa: CASRNGGNYGYTF
v_gene: TRBV2

CDR3aa: CASSEGTGGVGQPQHF
v_gene: TRBV6-1

CDR3aa: CASSDGGTVRAFF
v_gene: TRBV18

CDR3aa: CASSYLRGRDTEAFF
v_gene: TRBV6-2/TRBV6-3